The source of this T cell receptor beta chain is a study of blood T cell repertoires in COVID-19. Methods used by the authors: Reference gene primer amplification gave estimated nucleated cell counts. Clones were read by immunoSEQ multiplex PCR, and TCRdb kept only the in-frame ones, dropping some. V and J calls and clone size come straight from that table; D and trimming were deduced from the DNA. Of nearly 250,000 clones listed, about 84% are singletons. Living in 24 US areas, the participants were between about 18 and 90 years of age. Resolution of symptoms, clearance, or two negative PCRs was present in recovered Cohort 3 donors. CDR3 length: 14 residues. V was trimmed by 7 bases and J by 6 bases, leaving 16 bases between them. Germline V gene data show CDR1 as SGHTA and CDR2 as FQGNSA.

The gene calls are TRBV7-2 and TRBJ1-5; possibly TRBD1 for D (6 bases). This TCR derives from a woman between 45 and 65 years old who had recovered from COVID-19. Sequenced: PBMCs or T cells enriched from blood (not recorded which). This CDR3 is CASTDGGQTQPQHF. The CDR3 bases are TGTGCCAGCACTGACGGGGGGCAAACTCAGCCCCAGCATTTT.